Sequencing of this TCR beta chain was carried out in a study of T-cell memory formation after mild COVID-19. This CDR3 spans 18 amino acids. V trimming: 4 bases; J trimming: 9 bases; junction bases outside the gene matches: 19. The germline V gene has CDR1 SGHAT and CDR2 FQDESV (reference sequence). 5'RACE, which relied on constant-segment primers, yielded TCR alpha and TCR beta cDNA libraries carrying sample barcodes and UMIs. Using its own MiXCR run on the 5' RACE reads, TCRdb lists one record per CDR3 protein. The sample shows 560,000 or so distinct CDR3 sequences, roughly 17% of them seen only once. This clonotype was detected a few times.

The chain couples TRBV11-1 to TRBJ2-1, with 9 bases that match TRBD2. The sequenced sample consisted of PBMCs or a T cell subset sorted from them (not recorded which). The origin of this receptor is an adult woman who had mild COVID-19 (a few samples of this study predate the infection). Cell type and time point are not known. CDR3 DNA sequence: TGTGCCAGCAGCTCCCCCCAAGGGTTTGCGGGAGGGCCGTCTGAGCAGTTCTTC. This translates into CASSSPQGFAGGPSEQFF.